These 4 T cell receptor beta chains were sequenced from one sample in a study of T cell responses to AZD1222 COVID-19 vaccine. TCRdb keeps only in-frame clones here, not all; method: immunoSEQ multiplex PCR. Among tens of thousands of clones listed, about 83% were seen once. The sample consisted of peripheral blood, taken 28 days after the second AZD1222 dose. The receptors come from an adult who received the AZD1222 COVID-19 vaccine.

The chain combines TRBV18 with TRBJ2-3; 12 positions agree with TRBD1. The CDR3 length is 19 residues. Germline V gene lookup returns CDR1 KGHSH and CDR2 LQKENI. V was clipped by 2 bases and J by 1 base; unmatched bases: 10. CDR3 sequence (DNA): TGTGCCAGCTCACCAAATCGGGACAGGGGGCGCGAGGGCACAGATACGCAGTATTTT. Protein: CASSPNRDRGREGTDTQYF.

The chain uses TRBV4-3 and TRBJ2-3; TRBD2 matches 12 bases. Germline V gives CDR1 LGHNA, CDR2 YSLEER. V lost 4 bases and J lost 2; bases outside the gene matches: 7. There are 17 residues in the CDR3. The CDR3 sequence is CASSRRTSGESTDTQYF. The DNA of the CDR3 is TGCGCCAGCAGCCGTAGGACTAGCGGGGAGTCCACAGATACGCAGTATTTT.

The V and J genes are TRBV7-8 and TRBJ2-1; tentative D call: TRBD1 (6 bases). Between the trimmed V and J ends, which lost 5 bases and 0 bases, there was a span of 8 bases. The CDR3 totals 14 residues. In germline, CDR1 is SGHVS, CDR2 FQNEAQ. The CDR3, as DNA: TGTGCCAGCAGCCGCAGGGGCTCCTACAATGAGCAGTTCTTC. It codes for CASSRRGSYNEQFF.

The V call is TRBV10-3, the J call TRBJ2-1, with 9 bases aligning to TRBD1. The V and J ends lost 0 bases and 4 bases, in that order; junction bases with no gene match: 1. The CDR3 loop spans 15 amino acids. CDR1 is ENHRY, CDR2 SYGVKD, per germline. The CDR3 coding sequence is TGTGCCATCAGTGAGTCGGGACAGGGATACAATGAGCAGTTCTTC. This translates into CAISESGQGYNEQFF.